This T cell receptor beta chain is drawn from a study of blood T cells in healthy people across ages. As concerns this clonotype: The antigen is unknown.

Through a sample-barcoded 5' primer and a J-beta primer mix, a second PCR was run for roughly 7 to 12 cycles. TCRdb fed the 5' RACE reads into MiXCR, producing one record per CDR3 protein. The sample includes 1.5 million to 1.8 million distinct CDR3 sequences, 40% to 45% seen only once; the top ten take about 4%. Per sample, a minimum of 7 million PBMCs were isolated. The CDR3 spans 14 residues. V lost 5 bases and J 2 bases, leaving 13 bases between the germline ends. Germline V lookup: CDR1 MNHEY, CDR2 SMNVEV (reference sequence). Findings of the study overall: Naive and antigen-experienced cells could not be conclusively compared, given unsorted PBMCs.

The chain has TRBV27 and TRBJ2-7; no reliable D call. Material: blood. The receptor comes from a woman under 30 in good health. The CDR3 loop is CASSPWTDTYEQYF. The CDR3 region has the DNA TGTGCCAGCAGTCCGTGGACCGATACCTACGAGCAGTACTTC.